This T cell receptor beta chain came from a study of shared clonotypes between healthy human individuals. CDR3 length: 17 residues. The junction had 14 bases not matched to a gene; V was cut back by 4 bases and J by 5 bases. Germline V gene lookup returns CDR1 SGHNT and CDR2 YYREEE (reference sequence). This table comes from immunoSEQ multiplex PCR, and its TCRdb copy is limited to in-frame clones, with some not included. The sample consists of roughly 2.6 million clones, approximately 92% of them appearing once. The clonotype was recovered from a man between 18 and 35 years old in good health. The chain couples TRBV5-4 to TRBJ2-5, with 10 bases matching TRBD2. The sample taken for sequencing was naive CD4+ T cells sorted from blood. Stated subset: CD45RA+ positively selected. The CDR3 region has the DNA TGTGCCAGCAGCCAACGCCTAGCGGGAGTTTTGACGGAGACCCAGTACTTC. Translation gives CASSQRLAGVLTETQYF.